This TCR delta chain stems from a study of gamma-delta T cells after stem cell transplantation. CDR1 is TSWWSYY, CDR2 QGS, per germline. The CDR3 is made up of 20 amino acids. V was pared by 2 bases and J by 0 bases, with 17 bases of the junction left unmatched. TCRdb re-called the RT-PCR reads with CATT. The sample yields about 14,000 delta-chain clones, roughly a third seen once. The sequence came from a human donor. It is not recorded whose cells these are; they may come from a transplant donor. The material sequenced was gamma-delta T cells. V usage is TRDV1 and J usage is TRDJ1; TRDD3 aligns across 8 bases. The chain's CDR3 is CALGEFDPTHILGDTDKLIF. DNA of the CDR3: TGTGCTCTTGGGGAATTCGATCCTACCCACATACTGGGGGACACCGATAAACTCATCTTT.